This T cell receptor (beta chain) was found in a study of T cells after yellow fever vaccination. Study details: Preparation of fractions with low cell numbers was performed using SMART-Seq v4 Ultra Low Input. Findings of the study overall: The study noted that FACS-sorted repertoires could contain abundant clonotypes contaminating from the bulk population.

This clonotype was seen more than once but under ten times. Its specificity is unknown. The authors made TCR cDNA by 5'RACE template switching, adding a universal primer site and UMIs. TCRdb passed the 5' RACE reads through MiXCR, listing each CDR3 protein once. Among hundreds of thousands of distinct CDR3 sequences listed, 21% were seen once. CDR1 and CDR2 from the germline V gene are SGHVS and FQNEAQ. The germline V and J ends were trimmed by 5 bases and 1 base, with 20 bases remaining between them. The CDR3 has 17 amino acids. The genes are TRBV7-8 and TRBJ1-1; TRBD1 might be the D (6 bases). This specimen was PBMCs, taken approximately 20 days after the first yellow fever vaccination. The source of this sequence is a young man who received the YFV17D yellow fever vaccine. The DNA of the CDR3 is TGTGCCAGCAGCCCGACCACTACAGGGTTGGGGAACACTGAAGCTTTCTTT. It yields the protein CASSPTTTGLGNTEAFF.